This TCR beta chain was recovered during a study of T-cell reconstitution after alpha-beta-depleted transplantation in children. This clonotype was picked up a small number of times. Unique molecular identifiers were incorporated during preparation of the TCRbeta library. Each CDR3 protein is one row after TCRdb ran MiXCR on the PCR reads. The table lists some 120,000 distinct CDR3 sequences, 23% of them singletons. Germline V lookup: CDR1 SGHTA, CDR2 FQGNSA. J was trimmed by 1 base and V by 4 bases; bases with no gene match: 4. This CDR3 comprises 15 residues. The sample consisted of PBMCs, mostly from graft donor cells, taken 180 days after TCRalphabeta/CD19-depleted stem cell transplant. The V and J genes are TRBV7-2 and TRBJ2-1, with 7 bases identical to TRBD2. The sequence derives from a male patient aged 2 to 10 who had a stem cell transplant for chronic granulomatous disease, so the T cells may come from the graft donor. Here the CDR3 reads CASSSSGPSYNEQFF. CDR3 DNA sequence: TGTGCCAGCAGCTCTAGCGGACCTTCCTACAATGAGCAGTTCTTC. The full variable domain, in which reference TRBV7-2 and TRBJ2-1 provide the parts outside the CDR3, is GAGVSQSPSNKVTEKGKDVELRCDPISGHTALYWYRQSLGQGLEFLIYFQGNSAPDKSGLPSDRFSAERTGGSVSTLTIQRTQQEDSAVYLCASSSSGPSYNEQFFGPGTRLTVL.